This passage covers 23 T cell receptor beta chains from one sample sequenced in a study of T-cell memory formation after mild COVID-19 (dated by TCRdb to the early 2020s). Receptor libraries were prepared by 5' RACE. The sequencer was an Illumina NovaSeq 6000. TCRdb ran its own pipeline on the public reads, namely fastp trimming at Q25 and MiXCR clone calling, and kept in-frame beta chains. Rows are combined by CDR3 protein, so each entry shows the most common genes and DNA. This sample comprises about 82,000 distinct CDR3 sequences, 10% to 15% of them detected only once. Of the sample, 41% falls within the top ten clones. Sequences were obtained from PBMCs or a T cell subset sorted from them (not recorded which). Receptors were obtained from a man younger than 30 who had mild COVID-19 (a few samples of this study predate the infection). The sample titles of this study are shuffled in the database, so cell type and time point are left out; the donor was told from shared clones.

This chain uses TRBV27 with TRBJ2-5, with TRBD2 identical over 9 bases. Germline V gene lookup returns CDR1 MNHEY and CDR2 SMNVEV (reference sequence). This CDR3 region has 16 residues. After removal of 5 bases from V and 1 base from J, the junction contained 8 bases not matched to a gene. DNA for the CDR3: TGTGCCAGCAGTCTAGGTAGCGGGGGTCTCCAAGAGACCCAGTACTTC. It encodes CASSLGSGGLQETQYF.

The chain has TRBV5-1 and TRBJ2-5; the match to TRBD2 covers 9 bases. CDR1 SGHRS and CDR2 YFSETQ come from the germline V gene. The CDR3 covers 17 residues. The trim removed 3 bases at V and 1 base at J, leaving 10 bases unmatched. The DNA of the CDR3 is TGCGCCAGCAGCTCCCCGCGGCGGGGGGGCTCCCAAGAGACCCAGTACTTC. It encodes CASSSPRRGGSQETQYF.

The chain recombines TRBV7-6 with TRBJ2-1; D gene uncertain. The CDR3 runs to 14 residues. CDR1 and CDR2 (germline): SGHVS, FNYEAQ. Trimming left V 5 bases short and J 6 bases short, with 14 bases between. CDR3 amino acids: CASSLGMGINEQFF. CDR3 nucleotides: TGTGCCAGCAGCCTCGGCATGGGGATCAATGAGCAGTTCTTC. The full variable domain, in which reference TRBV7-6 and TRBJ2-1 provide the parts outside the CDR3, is GAGVSQSPRYKVTKRGQDVALRCDPISGHVSLYWYRQALGQGPEFLTYFNYEAQQDKSGLPNDRFSAERPEGSISTLTIQRTEQRDSAMYRCASSLGMGINEQFFGPGTRLTVL.

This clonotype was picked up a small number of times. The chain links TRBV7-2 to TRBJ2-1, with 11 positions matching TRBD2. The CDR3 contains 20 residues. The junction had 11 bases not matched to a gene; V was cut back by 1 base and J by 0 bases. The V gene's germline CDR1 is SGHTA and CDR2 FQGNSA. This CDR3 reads CASSLGATSGVWSSYNEQFF. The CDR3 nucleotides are TGTGCCAGCAGCTTAGGTGCGACTAGCGGGGTTTGGAGCTCCTACAATGAGCAGTTCTTC.

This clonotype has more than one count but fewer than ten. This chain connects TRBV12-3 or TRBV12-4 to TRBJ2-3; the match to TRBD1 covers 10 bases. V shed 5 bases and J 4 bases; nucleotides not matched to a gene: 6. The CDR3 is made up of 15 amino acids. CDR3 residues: CASSQPGQGSDTQYF. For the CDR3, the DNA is TGTGCCAGCAGTCAACCGGGACAGGGGTCAGATACGCAGTATTTT.

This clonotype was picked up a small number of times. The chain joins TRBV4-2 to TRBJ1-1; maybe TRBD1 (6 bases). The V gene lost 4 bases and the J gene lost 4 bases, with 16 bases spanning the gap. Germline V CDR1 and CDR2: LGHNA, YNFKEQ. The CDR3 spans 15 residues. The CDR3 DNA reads TGTGCCAGCAGCCCGGACGGGGGGCAGGTCACTGAAGCTTTCTTT. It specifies CASSPDGGQVTEAFF.

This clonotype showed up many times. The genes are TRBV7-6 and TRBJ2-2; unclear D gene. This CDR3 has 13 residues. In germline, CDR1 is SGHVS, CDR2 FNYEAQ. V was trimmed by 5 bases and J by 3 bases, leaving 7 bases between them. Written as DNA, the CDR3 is TGTGCCAGCAGCGCCGGATACACCGGGGAGCTGTTTTTT. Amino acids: CASSAGYTGELFF.

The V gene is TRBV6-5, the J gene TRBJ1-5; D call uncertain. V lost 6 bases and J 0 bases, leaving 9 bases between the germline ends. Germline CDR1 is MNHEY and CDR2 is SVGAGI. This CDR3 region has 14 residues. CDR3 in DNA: TGTGCCAGCAGCCTCAGGAATAGCAATCAGCCCCAGCATTTT. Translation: CASSLRNSNQPQHF.

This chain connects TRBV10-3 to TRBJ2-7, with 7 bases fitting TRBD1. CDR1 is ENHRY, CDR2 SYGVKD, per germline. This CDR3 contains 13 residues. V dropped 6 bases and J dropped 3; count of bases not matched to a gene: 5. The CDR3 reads CAIRGDSSYEQYV. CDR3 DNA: TGTGCCATCAGGGGGGACAGCAGCTACGAGCAGTACGTC.

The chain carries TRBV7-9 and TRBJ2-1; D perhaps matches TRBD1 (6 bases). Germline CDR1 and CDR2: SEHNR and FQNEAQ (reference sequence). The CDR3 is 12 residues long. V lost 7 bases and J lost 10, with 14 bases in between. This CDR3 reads CASTTQGTEQFF. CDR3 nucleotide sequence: TGTGCCAGCACCACTCAGGGGACCGAGCAGTTCTTC.

CDR3 loop: CASSYRARVVGTEAFF. The CDR3 DNA sequence: TGTGCCAGCAGTTACCGCGCCCGGGTCGTGGGCACTGAAGCTTTCTTT. This chain links TRBV6-5 with TRBJ1-1; D not certain. In germline, CDR1 is MNHEY, CDR2 SVGAGI. V was shortened by 2 bases and J by 4 bases, with 17 bases between the two germline ends. This CDR3 spans 16 amino acids.

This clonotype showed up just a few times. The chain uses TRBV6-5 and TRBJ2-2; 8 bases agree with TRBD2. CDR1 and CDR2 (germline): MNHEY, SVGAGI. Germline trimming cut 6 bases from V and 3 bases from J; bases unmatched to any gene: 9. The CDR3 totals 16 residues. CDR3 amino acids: CASRPLAGGDTGELFF. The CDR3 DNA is TGTGCCAGCAGACCCCTCGCGGGGGGCGACACCGGGGAGCTGTTTTTT.

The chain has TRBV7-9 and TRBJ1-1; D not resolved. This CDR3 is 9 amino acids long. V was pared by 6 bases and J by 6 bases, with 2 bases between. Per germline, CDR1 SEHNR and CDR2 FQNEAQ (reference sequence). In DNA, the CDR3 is TGTGCCAGCAGACCTGAAGCTTTCTTT. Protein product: CASRPEAFF.

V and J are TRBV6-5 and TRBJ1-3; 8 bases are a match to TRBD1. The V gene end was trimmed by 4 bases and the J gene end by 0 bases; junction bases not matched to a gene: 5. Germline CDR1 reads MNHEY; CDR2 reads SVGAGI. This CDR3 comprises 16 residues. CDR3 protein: CASSWSQGDSGNTIYF. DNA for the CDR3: TGTGCCAGCAGTTGGTCACAGGGGGACTCTGGAAACACCATATATTTT.

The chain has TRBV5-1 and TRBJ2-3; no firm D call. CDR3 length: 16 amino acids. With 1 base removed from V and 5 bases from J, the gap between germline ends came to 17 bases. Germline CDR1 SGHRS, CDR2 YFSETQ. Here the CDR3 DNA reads TGCGCCAGCAGCTTGATAAGGGTCGAGAGGATAGATACGCAGTATTTT. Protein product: CASSLIRVERIDTQYF.

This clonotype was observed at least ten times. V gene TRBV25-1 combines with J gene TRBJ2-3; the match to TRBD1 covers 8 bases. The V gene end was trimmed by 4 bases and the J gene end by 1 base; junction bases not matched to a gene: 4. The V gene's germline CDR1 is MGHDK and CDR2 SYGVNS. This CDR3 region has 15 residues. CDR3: CASSARGRGTDTQYF. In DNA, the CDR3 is TGTGCCAGCAGTGCCAGGGGGCGAGGCACAGATACGCAGTATTTT.

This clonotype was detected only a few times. The CDR3 reads CSARDRNFDEQYF. CDR3 bases: TGCAGTGCTAGAGATCGCAATTTTGACGAGCAGTACTTC. The genes are TRBV20-1 and TRBJ2-7; D remains ambiguous. Germline CDR1 and CDR2: DFQATT and SNEGSKA (reference sequence). CDR3 size: 13 residues. The V end was cut by 0 bases, the J end by 5 bases, with 11 bases between.

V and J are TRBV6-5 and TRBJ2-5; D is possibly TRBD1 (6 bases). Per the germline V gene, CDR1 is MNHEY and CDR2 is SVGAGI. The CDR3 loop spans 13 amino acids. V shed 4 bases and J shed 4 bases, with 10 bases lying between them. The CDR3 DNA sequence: TGTGCCAGCAGTTGGGACACCTTAGAGACCCAGTACTTC. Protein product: CASSWDTLETQYF.

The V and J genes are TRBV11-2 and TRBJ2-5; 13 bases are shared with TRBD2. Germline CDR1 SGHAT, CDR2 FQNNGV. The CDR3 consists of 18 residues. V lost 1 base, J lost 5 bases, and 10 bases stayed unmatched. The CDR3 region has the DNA TGTGCCAGCAGCTTAGGACTAGCGGGGGGCCACCTGGCGGAGACCCAGTACTTC. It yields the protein CASSLGLAGGHLAETQYF. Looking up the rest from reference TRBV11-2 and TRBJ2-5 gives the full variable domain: EAGVAQSPRYKIIEKRQSVAFWCNPISGHATLYWYQQILGQGPKLLIQFQNNGVVDDSQLPKDRFSAERLKGVDSTLKIQPAKLEDSAVYLCASSLGLAGGHLAETQYFGPGTRLLVL.

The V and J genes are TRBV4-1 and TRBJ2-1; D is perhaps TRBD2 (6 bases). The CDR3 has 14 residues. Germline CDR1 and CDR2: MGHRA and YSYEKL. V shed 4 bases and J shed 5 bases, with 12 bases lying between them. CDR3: CASSPSRGNNEQFF. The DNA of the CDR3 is TGCGCCAGCAGCCCCTCACGGGGGAACAATGAGCAGTTCTTC.

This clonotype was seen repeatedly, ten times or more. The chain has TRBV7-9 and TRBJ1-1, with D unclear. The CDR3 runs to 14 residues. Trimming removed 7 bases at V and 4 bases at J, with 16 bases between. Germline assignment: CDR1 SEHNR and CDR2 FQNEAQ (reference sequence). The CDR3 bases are TGTGCCAGCACAGGAGGGATCGGTTTCACTGAAGCTTTCTTT. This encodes CASTGGIGFTEAFF.

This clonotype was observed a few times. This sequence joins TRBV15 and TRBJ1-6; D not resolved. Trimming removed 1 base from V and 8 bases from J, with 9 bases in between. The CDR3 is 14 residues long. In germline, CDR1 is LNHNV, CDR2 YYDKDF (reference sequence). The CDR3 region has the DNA TGTGCCACCAGCAGAGCCCACAGACATTCACCCCTCCACTTT. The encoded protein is CATSRAHRHSPLHF.

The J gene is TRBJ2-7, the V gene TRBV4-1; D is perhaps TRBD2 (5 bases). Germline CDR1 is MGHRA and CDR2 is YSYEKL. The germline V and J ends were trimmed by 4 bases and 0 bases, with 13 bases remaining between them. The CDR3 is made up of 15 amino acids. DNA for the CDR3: TGCGCCAGCAGCCGAGATATCGGGGACTCCTACGAGCAGTACTTC. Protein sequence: CASSRDIGDSYEQYF.